These 21 T cell receptor beta chains share one sample of origin, sequenced in a study of CD8 T cells in Susac syndrome (dated by TCRdb to about 2019). The method was the immunoSEQ multiplex PCR assay. RNA was extracted using the RNeasy kit, and roughly 0.45 to 1 ug of the RNA was reverse transcribed with random hexamers. TCRdb reanalyzed the raw reads on its own, using fastp at Q25 for trimming and MiXCR for clone calling, and kept in-frame beta chains. Each CDR3 protein appears once, grouped with its most common genes and DNA. For this sample there are approximately 190,000 distinct CDR3 sequences; 90% to 96% appear just once. The ten biggest clones cover approximately 0.098% of the sample. Sequencing input: CD4+ T cells from PBMCs. Every receptor here comes from a human donor with Susac syndrome.

The V and J genes are TRBV7-2 and TRBJ2-2, with 9 bases fitting TRBD2. With V trimmed by 7 bases and J by 0 bases, 3 bases remained unmatched. The length of the CDR3 is 15 residues. Germline V gene data show CDR1 as SGHTA and CDR2 as FQGNSA. In DNA, the CDR3 is TGTGCCAGCACCATAGCGGGGGCGAACACCGGGGAGCTGTTTTTT. This codes for CASTIAGANTGELFF.

This chain's CDR3 is CASSQGTASSYEQYF. In nucleotides, the CDR3 is TGCGCCAGCAGCCAGGGGACAGCGAGCTCCTACGAGCAGTACTTC. J is TRBJ2-7 and V is TRBV5-1; 7 bases line up with TRBD1. Losses at the gene ends were 4 bases for V and 0 bases for J; bases not matched to a gene: 7. This CDR3 spans 15 amino acids. Germline V lookup: CDR1 SGHRS, CDR2 YFSETQ.

The V call is TRBV5-1, the J call TRBJ1-1; 10 bases are a match to TRBD1. The CDR3 has 17 residues. CDR1 and CDR2 (germline): SGHRS, YFSETQ. Trimming cost V 0 bases and J 5 bases; bases outside gene matches: 10. CDR3 residues: CASSLDGQGVIRTEAFF. CDR3 nucleotide sequence: TGCGCCAGCAGCTTGGACGGACAGGGGGTGATTAGAACTGAAGCTTTCTTT.

V gene TRBV29-1 combines with J gene TRBJ2-7; a weak D match, TRBD2 (5 bases). The length of the CDR3 is 15 residues. CDR1 and CDR2 (germline): SQVTM, ANQGSEA. The germline V and J ends were trimmed by 2 bases and 0 bases, with 14 bases remaining between them. The CDR3 nucleotides read TGCAGCGTTGAAAGGCGCCTGGGGAGCTCCTACGAGCAGTACTTC. Its translation is CSVERRLGSSYEQYF.

The chain uses TRBV7-6 and TRBJ2-1; TRBD1 might be the D (6 bases). The germline V gene has CDR1 SGHVS and CDR2 FNYEAQ. The CDR3 is made up of 17 amino acids. V was trimmed by 2 bases and J by 0 bases, leaving 14 bases between them. The CDR3 protein is CASSLLGTQHSYNEQFF. For the CDR3, the DNA is TGTGCCAGCAGCTTACTTGGGACACAACACTCCTACAATGAGCAGTTCTTC.

The rearrangement uses TRBV30 and TRBJ2-5; D may be TRBD1 (5 bases). V lost 5 bases, J lost 2 bases, and 15 bases lay in between. The germline gives CDR1 GTSNPN, CDR2 SVGIG (reference sequence). The CDR3 is made up of 14 amino acids. The CDR3 nucleotides read TGTGCCTGGGGGGAAAAGGGGTTACAAGAGACCCAGTACTTC. Protein: CAWGEKGLQETQYF.

The gene calls are TRBV20-1 and TRBJ1-4; a possible D gene is TRBD1 (6 bases). Germline V gene data show CDR1 as DFQATT and CDR2 as SNEGSKA (reference sequence). CDR3 length: 15 amino acids. Trimming took 3 bases from V and 3 from J, leaving 14 bases between them. The CDR3 sequence is CSARPTGLSNEKLFF. The CDR3 DNA reads TGCAGTGCTAGGCCAACAGGGTTATCTAATGAAAAACTGTTTTTT.

The rearrangement uses TRBV12-3 or TRBV12-4 and TRBJ1-4; D is uncertain. V was clipped by 4 bases and J by 6 bases, with 6 bases between them. This CDR3 spans 12 amino acids. In DNA, the CDR3 is TGTGCCAGCAGTTCAAATTATGAAAAACTGTTTTTT. Encoded protein: CASSSNYEKLFF.

This chain connects TRBV12-3 or TRBV12-4 to TRBJ2-7, with 11 bases lining up with TRBD1. This CDR3 region has 15 residues. V gave up 8 bases and J gave up 6 bases; unmatched junction bases: 12. Here the CDR3 DNA reads TGTGCCAGCGACCTGGACAGGGGGCAAACCAGCGAGCAGTACTTC. It encodes CASDLDRGQTSEQYF.

The chain uses TRBV5-1 and TRBJ2-1; 8 nucleotides match TRBD1. V lost 0 bases, J lost 9 bases, and 2 bases stayed unmatched. CDR3 length: 13 residues. Germline lookup yields CDR1 SGHRS and CDR2 YFSETQ. The CDR3 sequence is CASSLAGGIEQFF. In DNA form, the CDR3 reads TGCGCCAGCAGCTTGGCAGGGGGCATTGAGCAGTTCTTC.

V usage is TRBV4-3 and J usage is TRBJ2-5, with TRBD1 identical over 7 bases. Germline-derived CDR1 and CDR2 are LGHNA and YSLEER. The CDR3 extends over 12 amino acids. Unmatched junction bases numbered 5, after V lost 0 bases and J lost 13 bases. The CDR3 sequence: CASSQEGGRLYF. CDR3 in DNA: TGCGCCAGCAGCCAAGAAGGGGGCCGATTGTACTTC.

The V and J genes are TRBV30 and TRBJ1-1, with 9 bases aligning to TRBD1. Germline CDR1 and CDR2: GTSNPN and SVGIG (reference sequence). This CDR3 has 15 residues. The V and J ends lost 4 bases and 4 bases, in that order; junction bases with no gene match: 10. The CDR3 sequence: CAWKTLGQGGTEAFF. The CDR3 DNA reads TGTGCCTGGAAGACTCTGGGACAGGGAGGCACTGAAGCTTTCTTT.

The rearrangement joins TRBV20-1 to TRBJ2-7; no clear D. The germline CDR1 and CDR2 sequences are DFQATT and SNEGSKA (reference sequence). V gave up 1 base and J gave up 3 bases, with 10 bases separating them. CDR3 length equals 13 residues. CDR3 nucleotides: TGCAGTGCTAGAGCGGAGTTGGGCTACGAGCAGTACTTC. Translating it yields CSARAELGYEQYF.

This sequence joins TRBV20-1 and TRBJ1-5; D gene unclear. Trimming took 6 bases from V and 0 from J, leaving 6 bases between them. Germline V lookup: CDR1 DFQATT, CDR2 SNEGSKA (reference sequence). This CDR3 has 12 amino acids. CDR3 in DNA: TGCAGTGCCTTGGCTAGCAATCAGCCCCAGCATTTT. It translates to CSALASNQPQHF.

The chain is built from TRBV9 and TRBJ1-2; no definite D call. Germline CDR1 SGDLS, CDR2 YYNGEE. Trimming pared 4 bases from V and 4 bases from J, leaving 11 bases between. The CDR3 is 13 amino acids. CDR3 DNA sequence: TGTGCCAGCAGCCCCCTCGGCCTCTATGGCTACACCTTC. Translation gives CASSPLGLYGYTF.

J is TRBJ2-1 and V is TRBV20-1; D might be TRBD2 (7 bases). With 4 bases removed from V and 9 bases from J, the gap between germline ends came to 22 bases. Germline CDR1 and CDR2: DFQATT and SNEGSKA (reference sequence). The CDR3 runs 15 residues. CDR3 sequence (DNA): TGCAGTGCTACCTCGAGGGCGGGGGCCAGCGGTGAGCAGTTCTTC. Translated, it gives CSATSRAGASGEQFF.

The chain recombines TRBV29-1 with TRBJ2-3; D perhaps matches TRBD1 (5 bases). This CDR3 is 14 amino acids long. Looked up from germline, CDR1 is SQVTM and CDR2 is ANQGSEA. With 5 bases removed from V and 0 bases from J, the gap between germline ends came to 12 bases. The CDR3 protein is CSVRTFPSTDTQYF. Written as DNA, the CDR3 is TGCAGCGTTAGGACATTCCCTAGCACAGATACGCAGTATTTT.

V gene TRBV29-1 combines with J gene TRBJ1-4; TRBD1 agrees at 7 bases. CDR1 and CDR2 from the germline V gene are SQVTM and ANQGSEA. V gave up 4 bases and J gave up 4 bases; unmatched junction bases: 3. The CDR3 is 13 amino acids. CDR3 residues: CSVAGDSNEKLFF. The CDR3 nucleotides read TGCAGCGTTGCGGGGGACAGTAATGAAAAACTGTTTTTT.

The genes are TRBV24-1 and TRBJ1-2; D remains ambiguous. The V gene lost 2 bases and the J gene lost 2 bases, with 11 bases spanning the gap. The CDR3 is 15 residues long. Germline CDR1 reads KGHDR; CDR2 reads SFDVKD. CDR3 in DNA: TGTGCCACCAGTGATTCCAACGCGGAAAACTATGGCTACACCTTC. This translates into CATSDSNAENYGYTF.

This chain joins TRBV5-6 and TRBJ1-1; D perhaps matches TRBD1 (6 bases). This CDR3 spans 15 amino acids. Germline V gives CDR1 SGHDT, CDR2 YYEEEE. V was trimmed by 0 bases and J by 10 bases, leaving 19 bases between them. The CDR3 DNA is TGTGCCAGCAGCTTGGGGACAGACCGAAGCCGTGGAGCTTTCTTT. It yields the protein CASSLGTDRSRGAFF.

The chain has TRBV29-1 and TRBJ1-2, with 7 positions matching TRBD1. CDR1 and CDR2 from the germline V gene are SQVTM and ANQGSEA. The trim removed 6 bases at V and 4 bases at J, leaving 5 bases unmatched. This CDR3 has 12 amino acids. CDR3 loop: CSVLTGAYGYTF. The CDR3 DNA sequence: TGCAGCGTGCTCACAGGGGCCTATGGCTACACCTTC.